The 9 T cell receptor beta chains below all came from one sample that was sequenced in a study of metastatic and nonmetastatic thyroid tumors. TCRdb re-processed the PCR reads through MiXCR. Seen here are thousands of clones, 33% observed once, and the top ten hold roughly 37%. None of the patients had undergone any treatment ahead of thyroid surgery. The sample consisted of adjacent normal tissue. These receptors all stem from a male donor with papillary thyroid cancer or a benign thyroid nodule (not recorded which). Some clones in this sample may be carry-over from other donors' samples.

The chain recombines TRBV20-1 with TRBJ1-2; D gene uncertain. This CDR3 has 14 residues. Trimming took 0 bases from V and 2 from J, leaving 10 bases between them. Germline lookup yields CDR1 DFQATT and CDR2 SNEGSKA (reference sequence). The CDR3: CSARDPVINYGYTF. DNA for the CDR3: TGCAGTGCTAGAGACCCAGTCATCAACTATGGCTACACCTTC.

This clone was seen only a few times. The V gene is TRBV6-5, the J gene TRBJ1-2, with TRBD1 as a possible D gene (5 bases). V was trimmed by 4 bases and J by 3 bases, leaving 12 bases between them. Per germline, CDR1 MNHEY and CDR2 SVGAGI. The CDR3 is 14 residues long. CDR3 sequence reads: CASSFAGTYYGYTF. For the CDR3, the DNA is TGTGCCAGCAGTTTCGCCGGGACGTACTATGGCTACACCTTC.

The gene calls are TRBV30 and TRBJ1-2; D call uncertain. The CDR3 runs to 13 residues. The germline CDR1 and CDR2 sequences are GTSNPN and SVGIG (reference sequence). The germline V and J ends were trimmed by 3 bases and 10 bases, with 18 bases remaining between them. CDR3 residues: CAWRTVGAGVYTF. CDR3 nucleotide sequence: TGTGCCTGGAGAACAGTGGGCGCTGGGGTCTACACCTTC.

V gene TRBV6-1 combines with J gene TRBJ1-2, with D possibly matching TRBD1 (6 bases). Germline V lookup: CDR1 MNHNS, CDR2 SASEGT. Trimming removed 5 bases at V and 4 bases at J, with 17 bases between. The CDR3 extends over 15 amino acids. DNA for the CDR3: TGTGCCAGCAGTCCGACGCTACAGGGTGTCTATGGCTACACCTTC. It translates to CASSPTLQGVYGYTF.

The chain employs TRBV6-4 and TRBJ2-6; D is unclear. V was trimmed by 5 bases and J by 0 bases, leaving 14 bases between them. The V gene's germline CDR1 is MRHNA and CDR2 SNTAGT. The CDR3 consists of 17 residues. The CDR3 DNA is TGTGCCAGCAGTCCCGGACCCAACCGCTCTGGGGCCAACGTCCTGACTTTC. Translated: CASSPGPNRSGANVLTF.

In its sample, this clone ranks as large. The rearrangement joins TRBV15 to TRBJ2-7; the D is unclear. CDR3 length: 13 residues. Germline CDR1 reads LNHNV; CDR2 reads YYDKDF (reference sequence). Trimming removed 0 bases from V and 2 bases from J, with 5 bases in between. CDR3 nucleotide sequence: TGTGCCACCAGCAGAGATTTACCCTACGAGCAGTACTTC. Translation gives CATSRDLPYEQYF.

V usage is TRBV5-1 and J usage is TRBJ2-1; D possibly corresponds to TRBD1 (6 bases). There are 16 residues in the CDR3. In germline, CDR1 is SGHRS, CDR2 YFSETQ. Trimming cost V 4 bases and J 0 bases, with 14 bases left between them. DNA of the CDR3: TGCGCCAGCAGCCTATCAGACAGGAGCTCCTACAATGAGCAGTTCTTC. This gives the protein CASSLSDRSSYNEQFF.

The rearrangement uses TRBV7-3 and TRBJ2-5; no definite D call. Deletions cut 0 bases from V and 7 bases from J, with 15 bases between. The CDR3 spans 15 residues. Germline values: CDR1 SGHTA, CDR2 FQGTGA. The CDR3 nucleotides are TGTGCCAGCAGCTTAACAGATCGTTTTATGGCGACCCAGTACTTC. Protein product: CASSLTDRFMATQYF. The full variable domain, completed using reference TRBV7-3 and TRBJ2-5, is GAGVSQTPSNKVTEKGKYVELRCDPISGHTALYWYRQSLGQGPEFLIYFQGTGAADDSGLPNDRFFAVRPEGSVSTLKIQRTERGDSAVYLCASSLTDRFMATQYFGPGTRLLVL.

The sample holds a few counts of this clone. V gene TRBV6-4 combines with J gene TRBJ1-1; D ambiguous. Deletions cut 6 bases from V and 3 bases from J, with 2 bases between. Germline CDR1 and CDR2: MRHNA and SNTAGT. The CDR3 contains 10 residues. This CDR3 is CASRYTEAFF. The CDR3 DNA follows: TGTGCCAGCAGATACACTGAAGCTTTCTTT.